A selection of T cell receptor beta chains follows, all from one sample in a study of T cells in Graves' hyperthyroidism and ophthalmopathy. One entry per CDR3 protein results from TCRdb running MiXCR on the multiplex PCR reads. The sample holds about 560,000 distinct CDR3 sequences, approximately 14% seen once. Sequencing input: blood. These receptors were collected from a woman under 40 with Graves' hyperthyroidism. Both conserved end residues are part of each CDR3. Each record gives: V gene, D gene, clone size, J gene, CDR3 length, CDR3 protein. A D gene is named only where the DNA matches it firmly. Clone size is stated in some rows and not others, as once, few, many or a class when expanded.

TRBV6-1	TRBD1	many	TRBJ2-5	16	CASSEAGQGAAETQYF
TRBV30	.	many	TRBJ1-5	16	CAWSGGTPNSNQPQHF
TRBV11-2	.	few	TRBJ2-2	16	CASSLTQDANTGELFF
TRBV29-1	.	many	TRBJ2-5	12	CSVCRTEETQYF
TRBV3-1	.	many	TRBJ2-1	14	CASSLWGAGNEQFF
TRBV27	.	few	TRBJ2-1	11	CASSLRYKQFF
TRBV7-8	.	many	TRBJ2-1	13	CASSLRTYNEQFF
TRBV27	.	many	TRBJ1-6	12	CASSSSNSPLHF
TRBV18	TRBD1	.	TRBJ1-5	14	CASSSGTEGQPQHF
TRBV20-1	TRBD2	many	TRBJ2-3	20	CSARVRGAPSGGGSTDTQYF
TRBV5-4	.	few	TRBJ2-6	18	CASSPGQIPSSGANVLTF